By share, the clone carrying this T cell receptor (beta chain) ranks as medium-sized. The data originate from a study of T cells in localized non-small cell lung cancer. Losses at the gene ends were 2 bases for V and 0 bases for J; bases not matched to a gene: 5. The CDR3 is 16 amino acids. Germline loops: CDR1 SGDLS, CDR2 YYNGEE. Measured with immunoSEQ multiplex PCR; TCRdb has only the in-frame clones, and not every one. The data hold over 3,500 clones, with under 40% observed a single time. The clonotype was recovered from a male donor aged 60 or over with stage I lung adenocarcinoma. This chain joins TRBV9 and TRBJ2-1, with 7 bases identical to TRBD2. The sequenced sample was lung tumor tissue, obtained before any cancer treatment. CDR3 in DNA: TGTGCCAGCAGCGTTGGAGCGGGGAGCTCCTACAATGAGCAGTTCTTC. As protein: CASSVGAGSSYNEQFF. Drawing the rest from reference TRBV9 and TRBJ2-1, the complete variable domain is DSGVTQTPKHLITATGQRVTLRCSPRSGDLSVYWYQQSLDQGLQFLIQYYNGEERAKGNILERFSAQQFPDLHSELNLSSLELGDSALYFCASSVGAGSSYNEQFFGPGTRLTVL.